This entry lists 21 T cell receptor beta chains sequenced from one sample in a study of Ad26.COV2.S vaccination and SARS-CoV-2 variants. Profiling relied on immunoSEQ multiplex PCR, and the TCRdb table lists in-frame clones only, not all of them. The profile shows a few hundred thousand clones, over 75% of them singletons. Sample treatment: approximately 18 received Ad26.COV2.S at low or high dose, single or two shots; about 5 received placebo; per-sample allocation not given. Collection of samples fell on day 63 after the first vaccine or placebo injection. Sequencing was performed on peripheral blood, taken in a trial of Ad26.COV2.S vaccine versus placebo. These TCRs come from a person aged 18-65 years who received the Ad26.COV2.S COVID-19 vaccine or a placebo.

The chain has TRBV11-2 and TRBJ1-2; D is unresolved. The germline V gene encodes CDR1 SGHAT and CDR2 FQNNGV. The ends were cut back, 5 bases at V and 8 bases at J, with 15 bases in the middle. The CDR3 covers 13 residues. CDR3 sequence: CASSVGSHGGYTF. Here the CDR3 DNA reads TGTGCCAGCAGCGTCGGGAGTCACGGGGGCTACACCTTC.

Points on this clone: This same CDR3 is encoded by further DNA sequences in the sample. V and J are TRBV6-6 and TRBJ2-7; no clear D. Looked up from germline, CDR1 is MNHNY and CDR2 is SVGAGI (reference sequence). The CDR3 sequence is 12 residues long. Trimming removed 6 bases at V and 5 bases at J, with 11 bases between. The CDR3 bases are TGTGCCAGCAGCCCGGCCAGCCACGAGCAGTACTTC. Encoded protein: CASSPASHEQYF.

This clone was detected only a few times. The CDR3 sequence is CASSAPGLAIQETQYF. The CDR3 DNA follows: TGTGCCAGCAGCGCCCCGGGACTAGCGATCCAAGAGACCCAGTACTTC. The V and J genes are TRBV7-9 and TRBJ2-5; 10 nucleotides align to TRBD2. Germline trimming cut 5 bases from V and 1 base from J; bases unmatched to any gene: 7. This CDR3 region has 16 residues. Per germline, CDR1 SEHNR and CDR2 FQNEAQ (reference sequence). Using reference TRBV7-9 and TRBJ2-5 for the parts outside the CDR3, the full variable domain is DTGVSQNPRHKITKRGQNVTFRCDPISEHNRLYWYRQTLGQGPEFLTYFQNEAQLEKSRLLSDRFSAERPKGSFSTLEIQRTEQGDSAMYLCASSAPGLAIQETQYFGPGTRLLVL.

The chain employs TRBV7-8 and TRBJ1-1, with D perhaps TRBD1 (5 bases). The germline CDR1 and CDR2 sequences are SGHVS and FQNEAQ. The V end was cut by 6 bases, the J end by 0 bases, with 14 bases between. The CDR3 is 15 amino acids. This CDR3 is CASSPTGGMNTEAFF. The CDR3 region has the DNA TGTGCCAGCAGTCCAACAGGAGGTATGAACACTGAAGCTTTCTTT.

The V gene is TRBV27, the J gene TRBJ1-1; D is ambiguous. The CDR3 runs to 14 residues. Looked up from germline, CDR1 is MNHEY and CDR2 is SMNVEV (reference sequence). Trimming removed 0 bases at V and 6 bases at J, with 11 bases between. The CDR3 loop is CASSLSRVSPEAFF. The CDR3 DNA sequence: TGTGCCAGCAGTTTATCACGCGTATCTCCTGAAGCTTTCTTT.

V and J are TRBV11-3 and TRBJ2-3; a possible D gene is TRBD2 (7 bases). The germline V gene has CDR1 SGHNT and CDR2 YENEEA. This CDR3 has 16 amino acids. The ends were cut back, 1 base at V and 4 bases at J, with 15 bases in the middle. In nucleotides, the CDR3 is TGTGCCAGCAGCTTAGGCAGGGGAGGGTCCGCAGATACGCAGTATTTT. It yields the protein CASSLGRGGSADTQYF. Looking up the rest from reference TRBV11-3 and TRBJ2-3 gives the full variable domain: EAGVVQSPRYKIIEKKQPVAFWCNPISGHNTLYWYLQNLGQGPELLIRYENEEAVDDSQLPKDRFSAERLKGVDSTLKIQPAELGDSAVYLCASSLGRGGSADTQYFGPGTRLTVL.

The gene calls are TRBV6-5 and TRBJ2-7, with 7 bases fitting TRBD1. Germline V gives CDR1 MNHEY, CDR2 SVGAGI. This CDR3 has 14 residues. V lost 5 bases to trimming and J lost 3 bases; unmatched junction nucleotides: 7. CDR3 region: CASSRQGEGYEQYF. The CDR3 nucleotides read TGTGCCAGCAGTAGACAGGGAGAAGGCTACGAGCAGTACTTC.

The chain employs TRBV4-3 and TRBJ1-2; the D is unclear. Germline CDR1 and CDR2: LGHNA and YSLEER. The CDR3 runs to 14 residues. Trimming took off 3 bases at V and 0 bases at J, with 8 bases between the two ends. The DNA for the CDR3 is TGCGCCAGCAGCCATACGTCGACTAACTATGGCTACACCTTC. This gives the protein CASSHTSTNYGYTF.

The rearrangement joins TRBV5-6 to TRBJ2-6; D not certain. The CDR3 has 15 residues. V was shortened by 0 bases and J by 0 bases, with 4 bases between the two germline ends. CDR1 is SGHDT, CDR2 YYEEEE, per germline. CDR3 residues: CASSLGISGANVLTF. DNA for the CDR3: TGTGCCAGCAGCTTGGGGATCTCTGGGGCCAACGTCCTGACTTTC.

This clone was counted only a few times. The same CDR3 also results from other DNA sequences found in this sample. The chain has TRBV7-2 and TRBJ2-7; 8 bases agree with TRBD1. CDR3 size: 15 residues. Germline V CDR1 and CDR2: SGHTA, FQGNSA. Trimming cost V 1 base and J 3 bases; bases outside gene matches: 5. In DNA form, the CDR3 reads TGTGCCAGCAGCTTAGGATCCGGACAGGGCTACGAGCAGTACTTC. It is translated as CASSLGSGQGYEQYF.

The rearrangement joins TRBV18 to TRBJ2-1; D perhaps matches TRBD2 (5 bases). The ends were cut back, 5 bases at V and 5 bases at J, with 10 bases in the middle. CDR3 size: 13 residues. Germline lookup yields CDR1 KGHSH and CDR2 LQKENI. The CDR3 DNA reads as TGTGCCAGCTCATCAAGCGGAGACAATGAGCAGTTCTTC. This codes for CASSSSGDNEQFF.

The chain has TRBV15 and TRBJ1-1; unclear D gene. CDR3 length: 11 residues. V shed 8 bases and J shed 1 base, with 5 bases lying between them. Germline CDR1 reads LNHNV; CDR2 reads YYDKDF (reference sequence). CDR3 sequence: CATRGNTEAFF. DNA of the CDR3: TGTGCCACCCGGGGGAACACTGAAGCTTTCTTT.

The V gene is TRBV7-6, the J gene TRBJ1-4; tentative D call: TRBD1 (6 bases). Germline V lookup: CDR1 SGHVS, CDR2 FNYEAQ. V lost 6 bases to trimming and J lost 7 bases, with 12 bases between them. The CDR3 sequence is 13 residues long. Written as DNA, the CDR3 is TGTGCCAGCAGTCAAAACAGGGTTGAAAAACTGTTTTTT. This codes for CASSQNRVEKLFF. The entire variable domain, with the rest obtained from reference TRBV7-6 and TRBJ1-4, is as follows: GAGVSQSPRYKVTKRGQDVALRCDPISGHVSLYWYRQALGQGPEFLTYFNYEAQQDKSGLPNDRFSAERPEGSISTLTIQRTEQRDSAMYRCASSQNRVEKLFFGSGTQLSVL.

This clone has only one observation. This chain links TRBV10-3 with TRBJ2-1, with TRBD1 identical over 10 bases. The CDR3 runs to 15 residues. V was pared by 8 bases and J by 6 bases, with 10 bases of the junction left unmatched. Germline loops: CDR1 ENHRY, CDR2 SYGVKD. The CDR3 region has the DNA TGTGCCATCCGAACACTGACAGGGGGCTTCAATGAGCAGTTCTTC. Amino acid sequence: CAIRTLTGGFNEQFF.

This chain connects TRBV7-2 to TRBJ2-1; D gene ambiguous. Between the trimmed V and J ends, which lost 0 bases and 9 bases, there was a span of 12 bases. This CDR3 region has 14 residues. Germline V gene sequence: CDR1 SGHTA, CDR2 FQGNSA. CDR3 nucleotide sequence: TGTGCCAGCAGCTTAGCGAACCGGTTCGGTGAGCAGTTCTTC. Protein: CASSLANRFGEQFF. Full variable domain (remainder filled in from reference TRBV7-2 and TRBJ2-1): GAGVSQSPSNKVTEKGKDVELRCDPISGHTALYWYRQSLGQGLEFLIYFQGNSAPDKSGLPSDRFSAERTGGSVSTLTIQRTQQEDSAVYLCASSLANRFGEQFFGPGTRLTVL.

The V and J genes are TRBV9 and TRBJ2-2; 9 bases are shared with TRBD1. CDR1 is SGDLS, CDR2 YYNGEE, per germline. The CDR3 runs 19 residues. The ends lost 2 bases at V and 1 base at J; junction bases unmatched: 12. For the CDR3, the DNA is TGTGCCAGCAGCGTCGATCCCAGAGGGACAGGGATGAACACCGGGGAGCTGTTTTTT. It is translated as CASSVDPRGTGMNTGELFF.

The chain combines TRBV6-2 or TRBV6-3 with TRBJ1-1, with TRBD1 as a possible D gene (5 bases). Germline-derived CDR1 and CDR2 are MNHEY and SVGEGT. V was trimmed by 2 bases and J by 5 bases, leaving 9 bases between them. This CDR3 is built from 13 residues. The CDR3 sequence is CASSYAGRTEAFF. The CDR3, as DNA: TGTGCCAGCAGTTACGCAGGGAGAACTGAAGCTTTCTTT.

The V call is TRBV11-3, the J call TRBJ1-5; possibly TRBD1 for D (5 bases). CDR1 and CDR2 from the germline V gene are SGHNT and YENEEA. The CDR3 is 15 residues long. The CDR3 DNA reads TGTGCGAGAATAGCCTTGCGGGGGTCCAATCAGCCCCAGCATTTT. Its protein is CARIALRGSNQPQHF.

V is TRBV5-4 and J is TRBJ2-3; D is unclear. From germline, CDR1 is SGHNT and CDR2 YYREEE (reference sequence). The V end lost 0 bases, the J end lost 7 bases, and 12 bases lay between the germline ends. This CDR3 spans 14 amino acids. The CDR3 here is CASSLDLSPHTQYF. CDR3 in DNA: TGTGCCAGCAGCTTGGACCTCTCCCCACATACGCAGTATTTT.

This chain uses TRBV15 with TRBJ1-6; possibly TRBD1 for D (6 bases). The CDR3 runs to 14 residues. Germline CDR1 and CDR2: LNHNV and YYDKDF (reference sequence). V was cut by 5 bases and J by 9 bases, with 14 bases left in between. The CDR3 DNA sequence: TGTGCCACCAGCTCAACAGGGTCCGGTTCACCCCTCCACTTT. Protein sequence: CATSSTGSGSPLHF.

The V call is TRBV28, the J call TRBJ1-5, with D unresolved. The CDR3 is 13 amino acids. V lost 8 bases to trimming and J lost 5 bases, with 13 bases between them. Germline V CDR1 and CDR2: MDHEN, SYDVKM. The CDR3 is CASFEYSDQPQHF. The CDR3 nucleotides read TGTGCCAGCTTTGAATATTCGGATCAGCCCCAGCATTTT.